What follows are 5 T cell receptor beta chains derived from one specimen sequenced in a study of precursors of human CD4 cytotoxic T cells (dated by TCRdb to 2016 to 2019). The sequencer was an Illumina MiSeq. TCRdb reworked the public reads: Q25 trimming with fastp, MiXCR clone assembly, productive beta chains retained. CDR3 protein duplicates are merged, each entry listing the most common genes and DNA. The sample records about 500 distinct CDR3 sequences, more than 15% of which are singletons. 15% to 17% of the sample lies in the top ten. To test a precursor-effector relationship among CD4 cytotoxic T cells, bulk UMI-based TCR sequencing was performed on four sorted CD4+ memory subsets (TCM, TEM, IL-7Rhigh TEMRA, IL-7R- TEMRA). The source material was memory CD4+ T cells from blood (PBMCs). The origin of the receptors is a human donor in good health.

This clonotype is large in the sample. The chain couples TRBV5-6 to TRBJ1-1, with D tentatively TRBD1 (5 bases). CDR1 and CDR2 from the germline V gene are SGHDT and YYEEEE. The V end lost 3 bases, the J end lost 6 bases, and 15 bases lay between the germline ends. This CDR3 is built from 14 residues. CDR3 loop: CASSSLRGWSEAFF. The CDR3 DNA is TGTGCCAGCAGCTCGTTGCGGGGCTGGTCTGAAGCTTTCTTT.

The V and J genes are TRBV21-1 and TRBJ2-5; the D call TRBD2 from the table was never checked on the DNA. TRBV21-1 is annotated as a pseudogene. This CDR3 spans 17 amino acids. CDR3 bases: TGTGCCAGCGATCACCGGACTAGCGAGGAATTTATGGAGACCCAGTACTTC. Encoded protein: CASDHRTSEEFMETQYF.

This clonotype was seen once. The J gene is TRBJ2-3, the V gene TRBV6-5; perhaps TRBD2 as D (7 bases). In germline, CDR1 is MNHEY, CDR2 SVGAGI. Trimming left V 0 bases short and J 4 bases short, with 8 bases between. There are 14 residues in the CDR3. The CDR3 DNA reads TGTGCCAGCAGTTACTCAGGGGGGGCAGATACGCAGTATTTT. Amino acids: CASSYSGGADTQYF.

By sample fraction, this clonotype is large. The chain links TRBV7-8 to TRBJ1-1; D gene ambiguous. Per the germline V gene, CDR1 is SGHVS and CDR2 is FQNEAQ. Trimming left V 3 bases short and J 3 bases short, with 2 bases between. The CDR3 contains 11 residues. CDR3: CASSFDTEAFF. The CDR3 DNA reads TGTGCCAGCAGCTTTGACACTGAAGCTTTCTTT.

By its share, this clonotype is large. This chain connects TRBV4-1 to TRBJ2-7, with no clear D. This CDR3 contains 13 residues. Germline V lookup: CDR1 MGHRA, CDR2 YSYEKL. V was trimmed by 4 bases and J by 3 bases, leaving 10 bases between them. CDR3 region: CASSLEKGYEQYF. The CDR3 bases are TGCGCCAGCAGCCTGGAAAAAGGCTACGAGCAGTACTTC.